Sequencing of this T cell receptor beta chain was carried out in a study of vaccination and CD4 T cells after COVID-19. At the level of the study: Participants were given two doses of BNT162b2 or mRNA-1273 vaccine.

Described treatment: roughly ten-day PBMC culture with coronavirus spike peptide pools or control peptides (ViraFEST assay). Expanded clonotypes were found by TCR sequencing after peptide-pool stimulation (ViraFEST). J gave up 1 base and V 4 bases, and 12 bases lay outside the gene matches. The CDR3 runs 17 residues. CDR1 is MNHEY and CDR2 is SVGEGT in the germline V gene. Details on this clonotype: Its cognate antigen is unknown.

At the Johns Hopkins FTIC core, DNA taken from cultured CD4+ T cells was sequenced by way of the Oncomine TCR Beta short-read assay. Researchers extracted genomic DNA from CD4+ T cells that had been cultured. TCRdb called the PCR reads again in MiXCR, with one record for every CDR3 protein. The profile covers around 20,000 distinct CDR3 sequences, with roughly 67% appearing a single time and 7.6% taken by the ten largest. This chain links TRBV6-2 or TRBV6-3 with TRBJ2-5, with TRBD1 matching over 7 bases. The sample was CD4+ T cells from blood, cultured in vitro. The TCR originated in a human donor who had recovered from COVID-19. CDR3 amino acids: CASSSLLRGQSQETQYF. The CDR3 DNA reads TGTGCCAGCAGTTCCCTCCTCCGGGGACAGAGCCAAGAGACCCAGTACTTC.